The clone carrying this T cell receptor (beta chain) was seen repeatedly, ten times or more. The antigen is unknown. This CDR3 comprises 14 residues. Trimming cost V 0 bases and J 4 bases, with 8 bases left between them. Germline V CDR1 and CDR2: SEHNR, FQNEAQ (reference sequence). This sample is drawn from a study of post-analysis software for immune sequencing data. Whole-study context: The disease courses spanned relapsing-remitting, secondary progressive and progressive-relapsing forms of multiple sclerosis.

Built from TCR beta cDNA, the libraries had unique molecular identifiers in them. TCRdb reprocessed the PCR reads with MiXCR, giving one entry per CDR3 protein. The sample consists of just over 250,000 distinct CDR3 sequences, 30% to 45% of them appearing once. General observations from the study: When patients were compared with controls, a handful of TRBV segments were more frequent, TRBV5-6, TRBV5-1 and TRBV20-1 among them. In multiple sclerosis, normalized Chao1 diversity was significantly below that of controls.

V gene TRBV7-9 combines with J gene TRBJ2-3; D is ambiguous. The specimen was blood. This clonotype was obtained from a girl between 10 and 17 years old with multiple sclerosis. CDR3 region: CASSLAGGSDTQYF. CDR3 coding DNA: TGTGCCAGCAGCTTAGCAGGCGGATCAGATACGCAGTATTTT.